The present T cell receptor beta chain was sequenced within a study of cytomegalovirus exposure and HLA in healthy donors. Germline lookup yields CDR1 SGDLS and CDR2 YYNGEE. CDR3 length: 17 residues. Trimming removed 1 base from V and 3 bases from J, with 17 bases in between. The donors were in the approximately 130-subject validation cohort; that cohort was separate from the 666-subject first cohort. Sequenced by immunoSEQ multiplex PCR; TCRdb stores in-frame clones only, minus some. This sample has about 130,000 clones, with around 89% found just once. Study observations and caveats: The study labeled under 200 TCR beta chains cytomegalovirus-associated. According to a later analysis, TCR clusters from the first cohort tended to co-occur in the 120 or so validation repertoires.

Comment on this clone: The antigen remains undetermined.

This receptor was taken from a woman younger than 45 in good health and CMV-seropositive. Sample: PBMCs. The V call is TRBV9, the J call TRBJ2-1; D gene unclear. CDR3 bases: TGTGCCAGCAGCGTAAGAGAGCACCCCACCTTCTACAATGAGCAGTTCTTC. Protein sequence: CASSVREHPTFYNEQFF.